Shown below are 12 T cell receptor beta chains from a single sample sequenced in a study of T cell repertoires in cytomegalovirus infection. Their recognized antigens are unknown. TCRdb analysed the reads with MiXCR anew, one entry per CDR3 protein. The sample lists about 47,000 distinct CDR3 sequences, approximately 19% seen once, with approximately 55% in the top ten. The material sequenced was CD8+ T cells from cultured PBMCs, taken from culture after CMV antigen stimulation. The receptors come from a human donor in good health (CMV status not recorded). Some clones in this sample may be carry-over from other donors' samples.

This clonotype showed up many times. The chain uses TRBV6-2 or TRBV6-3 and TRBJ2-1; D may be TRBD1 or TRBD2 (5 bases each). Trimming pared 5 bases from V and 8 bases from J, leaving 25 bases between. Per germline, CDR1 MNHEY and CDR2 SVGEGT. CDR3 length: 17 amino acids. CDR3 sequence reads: CASSSSRPGASSDEQFF. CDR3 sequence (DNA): TGTGCCAGCAGTAGCTCGCGACCCGGGGCGAGCAGCGATGAGCAGTTCTTC.

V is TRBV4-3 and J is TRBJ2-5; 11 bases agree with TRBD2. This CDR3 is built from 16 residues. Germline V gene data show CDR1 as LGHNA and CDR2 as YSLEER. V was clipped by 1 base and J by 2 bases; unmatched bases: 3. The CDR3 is CASSQATSGGQETQYF. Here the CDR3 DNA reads TGCGCCAGCAGCCAAGCTACTAGCGGGGGACAAGAGACCCAGTACTTC.

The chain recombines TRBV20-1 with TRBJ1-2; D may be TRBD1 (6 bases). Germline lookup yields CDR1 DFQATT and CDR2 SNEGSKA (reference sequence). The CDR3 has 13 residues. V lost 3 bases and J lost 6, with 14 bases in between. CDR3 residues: CSARSGHGDGYTF. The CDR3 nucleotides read TGCAGTGCTAGGTCGGGACACGGGGATGGCTACACCTTC.

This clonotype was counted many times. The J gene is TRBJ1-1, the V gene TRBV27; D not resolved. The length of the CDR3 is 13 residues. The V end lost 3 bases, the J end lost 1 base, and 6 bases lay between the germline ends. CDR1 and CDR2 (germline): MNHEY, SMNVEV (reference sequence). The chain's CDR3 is CASSLMQNTEAFF. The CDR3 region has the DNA TGTGCCAGCAGTTTGATGCAGAACACTGAAGCTTTCTTT.

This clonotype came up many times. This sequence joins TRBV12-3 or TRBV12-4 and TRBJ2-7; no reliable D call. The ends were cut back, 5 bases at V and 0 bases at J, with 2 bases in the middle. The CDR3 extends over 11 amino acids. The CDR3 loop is CASSPSYEQYF. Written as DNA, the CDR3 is TGTGCCAGCAGTCCCTCCTACGAGCAGTACTTC.

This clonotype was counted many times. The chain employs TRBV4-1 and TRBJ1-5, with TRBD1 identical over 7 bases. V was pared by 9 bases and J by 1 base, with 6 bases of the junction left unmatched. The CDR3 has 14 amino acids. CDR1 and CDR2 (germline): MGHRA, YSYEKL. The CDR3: CASDPGGSNQPQHF. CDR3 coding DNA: TGCGCCAGTGACCCAGGGGGAAGCAATCAGCCCCAGCATTTT.

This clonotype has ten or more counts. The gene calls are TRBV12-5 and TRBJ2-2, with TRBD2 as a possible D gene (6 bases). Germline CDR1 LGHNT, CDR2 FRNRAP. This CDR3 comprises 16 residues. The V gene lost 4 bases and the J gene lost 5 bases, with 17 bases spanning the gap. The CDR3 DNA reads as TGTGCTAGTGGTTCGCCGAGGGAGGTACAAACCGGGGAGCTGTTTTTT. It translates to CASGSPREVQTGELFF.

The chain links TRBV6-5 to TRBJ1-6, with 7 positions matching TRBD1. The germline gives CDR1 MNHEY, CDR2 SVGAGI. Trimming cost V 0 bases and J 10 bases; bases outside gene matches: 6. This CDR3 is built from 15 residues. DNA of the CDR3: TGTGCCAGCAGTTACTCAGGGGGCGCCGGCTCACCCCTCCACTTT. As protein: CASSYSGGAGSPLHF.

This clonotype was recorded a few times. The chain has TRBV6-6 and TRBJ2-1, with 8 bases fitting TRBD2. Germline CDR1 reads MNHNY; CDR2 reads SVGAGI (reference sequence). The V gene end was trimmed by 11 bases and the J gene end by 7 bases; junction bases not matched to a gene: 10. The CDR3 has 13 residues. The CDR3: CAGRGGSVNEQFF. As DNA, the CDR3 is TGTGCCGGACGGGGGGGATCCGTGAATGAGCAGTTCTTC.

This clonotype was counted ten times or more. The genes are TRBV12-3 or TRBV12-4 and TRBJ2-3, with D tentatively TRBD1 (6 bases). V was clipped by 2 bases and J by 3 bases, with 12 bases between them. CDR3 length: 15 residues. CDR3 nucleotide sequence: TGTGCCAGCAGTTTAATGTCGCAGGGGACAGATACGCAGTATTTT. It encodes CASSLMSQGTDTQYF.

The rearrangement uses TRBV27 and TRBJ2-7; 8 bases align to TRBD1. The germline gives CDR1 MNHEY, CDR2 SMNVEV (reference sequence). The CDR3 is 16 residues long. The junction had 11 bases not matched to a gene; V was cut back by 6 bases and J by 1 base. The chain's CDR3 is CASSPGQGLVSYEQYF. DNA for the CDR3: TGTGCCAGCAGCCCCGGACAGGGTTTGGTATCCTACGAGCAGTACTTC.

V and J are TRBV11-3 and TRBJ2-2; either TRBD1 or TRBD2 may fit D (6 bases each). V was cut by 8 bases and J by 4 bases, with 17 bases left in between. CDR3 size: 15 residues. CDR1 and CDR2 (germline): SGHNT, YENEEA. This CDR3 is CASHGGTNPTGELFF. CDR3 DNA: TGTGCCAGCCACGGCGGGACAAACCCCACCGGGGAGCTGTTTTTT.